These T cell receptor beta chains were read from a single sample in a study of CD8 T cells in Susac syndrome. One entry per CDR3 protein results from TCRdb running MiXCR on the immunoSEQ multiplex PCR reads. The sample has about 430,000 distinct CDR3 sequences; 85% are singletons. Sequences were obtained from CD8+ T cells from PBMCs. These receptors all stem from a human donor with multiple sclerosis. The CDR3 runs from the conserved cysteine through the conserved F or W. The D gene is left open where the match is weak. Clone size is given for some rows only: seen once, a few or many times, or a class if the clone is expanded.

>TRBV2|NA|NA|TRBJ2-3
CASSESGFRADTQYF
TGTGCCAGCAGTGAGTCAGGGTTTCGCGCAGATACGCAGTATTTT
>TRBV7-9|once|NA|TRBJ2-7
CASTVEGNEQYF
TGTGCCAGCACCGTTGAGGGCAACGAGCAGTACTTC
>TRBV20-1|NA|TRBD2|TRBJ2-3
CSASGREQDTQYF
TGCAGTGCCTCGGGGAGGGAACAAGATACGCAGTATTTT
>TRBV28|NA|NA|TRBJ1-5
CASSLTGTSNQPQHF
TGTGCCAGCAGTTTAACAGGGACTAGCAATCAGCCCCAGCATTTT
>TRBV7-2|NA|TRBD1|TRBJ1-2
CASSFDRGQWPYTF
TGTGCCAGCAGCTTCGACAGGGGGCAATGGCCGTACACCTTC
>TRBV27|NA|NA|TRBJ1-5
CASSFTSPDGYYSNQPQHF
TGTGCCAGCAGTTTCACTTCACCAGACGGGTATTATAGCAATCAGCCCCAGCATTTT
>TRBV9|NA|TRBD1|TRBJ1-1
CASSAQGGRQGWTEAFF
TGTGCCAGCAGCGCCCAGGGGGGGCGACAGGGGTGGACTGAAGCTTTCTTT
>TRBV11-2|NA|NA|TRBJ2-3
CASSSWGRPPDTQYF
TGTGCCAGCAGCTCCTGGGGGAGGCCCCCCGATACGCAGTATTTT
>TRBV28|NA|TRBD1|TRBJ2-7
CASSLPPGTGGSDEQYF
TGTGCCAGCAGTTTACCGCCCGGGACAGGGGGATCAGACGAGCAGTACTTC
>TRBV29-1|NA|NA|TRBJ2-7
CSVELANIYEQYF
TGCAGCGTTGAACTGGCGAATATCTACGAGCAGTACTTC
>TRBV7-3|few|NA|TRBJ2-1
CASSFGGVAYNEQFF
TGTGCCAGCAGCTTCGGGGGAGTGGCCTACAATGAGCAGTTCTTC
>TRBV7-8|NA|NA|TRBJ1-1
CASSSRTRINTEAFF
TGTGCCAGCAGCTCCCGGACCAGGATTAACACTGAAGCTTTCTTT
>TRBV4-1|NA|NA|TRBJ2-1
CASSQDLDSYEQFF
TGCGCCAGCAGCCAGGACCTAGATTCGTATGAGCAGTTCTTC
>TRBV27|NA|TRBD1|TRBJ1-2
CASSKQGYYGYTF
TGTGCCAGCAGTAAACAGGGGTACTATGGCTACACCTTC
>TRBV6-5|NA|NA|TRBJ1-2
CASSYTQLGGGNGYTF
TGTGCCAGCAGTTACACCCAGTTGGGGGGAGGCAATGGCTACACCTTC
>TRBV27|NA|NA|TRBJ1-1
CASCGGEDTEAFF
TGTGCCAGCTGCGGCGGGGAAGACACTGAAGCTTTCTTT
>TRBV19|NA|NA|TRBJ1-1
CASSIVVTVTNTEAFF
TGTGCCAGTAGTATAGTAGTAACAGTAACGAACACTGAAGCTTTCTTT
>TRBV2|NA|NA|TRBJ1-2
CACRDARFYGYTF
TGTGCCTGCCGGGACGCAAGGTTTTATGGCTACACCTTC
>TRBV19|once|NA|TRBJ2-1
CASQGTGFYNEQFF
TGTGCCAGTCAGGGGACGGGCTTCTACAATGAGCAGTTCTTC
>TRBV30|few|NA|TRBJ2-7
CAWADSTYEQYF
TGTGCCTGGGCGGACAGTACCTACGAGCAGTACTTC
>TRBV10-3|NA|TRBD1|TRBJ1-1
CAISESGQGAFHEAFF
TGTGCCATCAGTGAGTCGGGGCAGGGGGCCTTCCATGAAGCTTTCTTT
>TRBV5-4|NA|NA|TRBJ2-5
CASSLIEEETQYF
TGTGCCAGCAGTTTAATCGAGGAGGAGACCCAGTACTTC
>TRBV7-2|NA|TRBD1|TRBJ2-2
CASRTGTANTGELFF
TGTGCCAGCAGAACCGGGACAGCGAACACCGGGGAGCTGTTTTTT
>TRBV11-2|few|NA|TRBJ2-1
CASSLGRTNEQFF
TGTGCCAGCAGCTTGGGACGGACCAATGAGCAGTTCTTC
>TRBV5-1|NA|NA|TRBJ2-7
CASSLGTANTYEQYF
TGCGCCAGCAGCCTGGGGACGGCGAATACCTACGAGCAGTACTTC
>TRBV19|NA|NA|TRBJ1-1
CASRGTGFTEAFF
TGTGCCAGTAGGGGGACGGGGTTTACTGAAGCTTTCTTT
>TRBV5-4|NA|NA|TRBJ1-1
CASSWGTGTMNTEAFF
TGTGCCAGCAGTTGGGGAACAGGAACAATGAACACTGAAGCTTTCTTT
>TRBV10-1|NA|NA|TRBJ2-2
CASSESGFTGELFF
TGCGCCAGCAGTGAGTCGGGGTTCACCGGGGAGCTGTTTTTT
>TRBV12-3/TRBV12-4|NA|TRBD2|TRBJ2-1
CASRGTGLAADNEQFF
TGTGCCAGCAGAGGCACGGGACTAGCGGCAGACAATGAGCAGTTCTTC
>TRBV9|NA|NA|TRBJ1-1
CASSVVNTEAFF
TGTGCCAGCAGCGTAGTTAACACTGAAGCTTTCTTT
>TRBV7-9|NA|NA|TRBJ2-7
CASSFPDRSYEQYF
TGTGCCAGCAGCTTCCCGGACCGCTCCTACGAGCAGTACTTC
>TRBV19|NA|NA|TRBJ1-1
CASSSSLELLHTEAFF
TGTGCCAGTAGTAGCTCCCTCGAGCTTCTCCACACTGAAGCTTTCTTT
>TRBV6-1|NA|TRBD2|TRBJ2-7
CASSELGTSGASYEQYF
TGTGCCAGCAGTGAATTGGGGACTAGCGGGGCCTCCTACGAGCAGTACTTC
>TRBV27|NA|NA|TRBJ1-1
CASSSMGVSTRGAFF
TGTGCCAGCAGTTCGATGGGGGTTAGTACCCGTGGCGCTTTCTTT
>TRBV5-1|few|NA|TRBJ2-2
CASSLAEGGDTGELFF
TGCGCCAGCAGCTTGGCTGAGGGGGGTGACACCGGGGAGCTGTTTTTT
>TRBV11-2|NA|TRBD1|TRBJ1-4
CASSPTGGSYEKLFF
TGTGCCAGCAGCCCGACAGGGGGCTCGTATGAAAAACTGTTTTTT